These 16 T cell receptor beta chains were sequenced from one sample in a study of blood T cell repertoires in COVID-19. TCRdb's copy holds only in-frame clones and misses some; the assay was immunoSEQ multiplex PCR. The sample yields more than 85,000 clones, approximately 67% seen once. Sequencing was carried out using peripheral blood. These receptors were obtained from a woman aged 60-75 years with acute or convalescent COVID-19.

The J gene is TRBJ1-2, the V gene TRBV3-1 (or the pseudogene TRBV3-2), with D tentatively TRBD1 (6 bases). The ends were cut back, 2 bases at V and 3 bases at J, with 13 bases in the middle. The CDR3 has 15 amino acids. From germline, CDR1 is LGHDT and CDR2 YNNKEL (reference sequence). CDR3 bases: TGTGCCAGCAGCCAAAATGGACAGTCATACTATGGCTACACCTTC. Protein: CASSQNGQSYYGYTF.

The J gene is TRBJ1-1, the V gene TRBV29-1; weak D call: TRBD1 (6 bases). Germline V gene sequence: CDR1 SQVTM, CDR2 ANQGSEA. The ends were cut back, 4 bases at V and 1 base at J, with 13 bases in the middle. CDR3 length: 14 residues. The CDR3 DNA reads TGCAGCGTTGTTAAGAGGACAGCGAACACTGAAGCTTTCTTT. Protein sequence: CSVVKRTANTEAFF.

The chain uses TRBV7-2 and TRBJ2-3, with a weak D call TRBD2 (5 bases). With 0 bases removed from V and 9 bases from J, the gap between germline ends came to 13 bases. Germline lookup yields CDR1 SGHTA and CDR2 FQGNSA. The CDR3 runs to 14 residues. CDR3 in DNA: TGTGCCAGCAGCTTAGCGCAGGCGGGCCGGACGCAGTATTTT. Translation gives CASSLAQAGRTQYF.

A word on this clone: The sample has other DNA sequences that encode this CDR3 too. This chain uses TRBV12-5 with TRBJ1-3; D possibly corresponds to TRBD1 (5 bases). The germline V gene has CDR1 LGHNT and CDR2 FRNRAP. This CDR3 comprises 17 residues. Trimming shortened V by 0 bases and J by 5 bases, and 17 bases separated the two germline ends. The CDR3 region has the DNA TGTGCTAGTGGTTTGGTACTTGGCCGTCGGACACGAAACACCATATATTTT. This sequence encodes CASGLVLGRRTRNTIYF.

The V and J genes are TRBV27 and TRBJ1-6; TRBD1 might be the D (6 bases). The ends were cut back, 5 bases at V and 9 bases at J, with 17 bases in the middle. The length of the CDR3 is 15 residues. Germline V gene sequence: CDR1 MNHEY, CDR2 SMNVEV (reference sequence). CDR3: CASSVQTGQASPLHF. The CDR3 DNA reads as TGTGCCAGCAGTGTACAAACAGGGCAGGCTTCACCCCTCCACTTT.

Concerning this clone itself: A read error may explain this, as a much larger clone is one base away. The chain carries TRBV3-1 (or the pseudogene TRBV3-2) and TRBJ2-1, with 10 bases that match TRBD2. Germline lookup yields CDR1 LGHDT and CDR2 YNNKEL (reference sequence). This CDR3 comprises 17 residues. As DNA, the CDR3 is TGTGCCGGCAGCCACAGACGGACTAGCGGCCCCTACAATGAGCAGTTCTTC. Its protein is CAGSHRRTSGPYNEQFF.

V is TRBV5-1 and J is TRBJ1-2; a weak D match, TRBD1 (5 bases). This CDR3 has 15 residues. Germline values: CDR1 SGHRS, CDR2 YFSETQ. V was cut by 4 bases and J by 5 bases, with 18 bases left in between. The CDR3, as DNA: TGCGCCAGCAGCCCAGGGCTTTGGGAGGGGTATGGCTACACCTTC. Translating it yields CASSPGLWEGYGYTF.

V is TRBV24-1 and J is TRBJ2-3; 11 bases map to TRBD1. This CDR3 region has 17 residues. With V trimmed by 4 bases and J by 1 base, 6 bases remained unmatched. Germline CDR1 reads KGHDR; CDR2 reads SFDVKD. CDR3 amino acids: CATSEAMGQGGTDTQYF. The CDR3 DNA reads as TGTGCCACCAGTGAGGCCATGGGACAGGGGGGCACAGATACGCAGTATTTT.

This clone was seen a single time. The gene calls are TRBV5-1 and TRBJ1-5; D is perhaps TRBD1 (5 bases). The V end was cut by 4 bases, the J end by 0 bases, with 14 bases between. The CDR3 is 16 amino acids. Per the germline V gene, CDR1 is SGHRS and CDR2 is YFSETQ. CDR3: CASSPSGTSSNQPQHF. DNA for the CDR3: TGCGCCAGCAGCCCTAGCGGGACGTCTAGCAATCAGCCCCAGCATTTT.

In this sample, this clone turned up once. The chain employs TRBV9 and TRBJ1-3, with a tentative D call TRBD1 (6 bases). Germline V gene sequence: CDR1 SGDLS, CDR2 YYNGEE. The CDR3 covers 15 residues. Trimming cost V 3 bases and J 4 bases, with 14 bases left between them. CDR3 in DNA: TGTGCCAGCAGCGACGGTACAGGGTTAGGAAACACCATATATTTT. Protein: CASSDGTGLGNTIYF.

V is TRBV18 and J is TRBJ1-1; TRBD1 matches at 10 bases. The CDR3 consists of 16 residues. Unmatched junction bases numbered 7, after V lost 3 bases and J lost 3 bases. Germline CDR1 and CDR2: KGHSH and LQKENI. The CDR3 sequence is CASSPQRQGADTEAFF. The CDR3 DNA reads TGTGCCAGCTCACCCCAACGACAGGGGGCGGACACTGAAGCTTTCTTT.

The rearrangement joins TRBV9 to TRBJ1-1, with no clear D. V was cut by 0 bases and J by 4 bases, with 10 bases left in between. This CDR3 comprises 14 residues. Germline V CDR1 and CDR2: SGDLS, YYNGEE. CDR3 sequence reads: CASSVESEGTEAFF. The DNA for the CDR3 is TGTGCCAGCAGCGTAGAAAGCGAGGGCACTGAAGCTTTCTTT.

This clone was detected a few times. The V call is TRBV7-9, the J call TRBJ1-5; a weak D match, TRBD1 (6 bases). The V and J ends lost 5 bases and 7 bases respectively, with 9 bases between them. The CDR3 is 12 amino acids. Germline-derived CDR1 and CDR2 are SEHNR and FQNEAQ (reference sequence). The CDR3: CASSVDRQPQHF. The CDR3 nucleotides read TGTGCCAGCAGCGTTGACAGGCAGCCCCAGCATTTT.

Many counts were recorded for this clone. The chain joins TRBV3-1 (or the pseudogene TRBV3-2) to TRBJ1-1, with unresolved D. CDR1 is LGHDT and CDR2 is YNNKEL in the germline V gene (reference sequence). The CDR3 contains 12 residues. Trimming left V 1 base short and J 6 bases short, with 6 bases between. CDR3 protein: CASSQARAEAFF. The CDR3 nucleotides are TGTGCCAGCAGCCAAGCTCGGGCTGAAGCTTTCTTT.

V usage is TRBV6-5 and J usage is TRBJ1-2, with TRBD1 identical over 9 bases. V lost 5 bases, J lost 6 bases, and 7 bases stayed unmatched. Germline values: CDR1 MNHEY, CDR2 SVGAGI. The CDR3 has 14 residues. The DNA for the CDR3 is TGTGCCAGCAGTCGGAGTACAGGGGGCGATGGCTACACCTTC. This encodes CASSRSTGGDGYTF.

This sequence joins TRBV28 and TRBJ1-1; 9 bases align to TRBD1. The J segment lost 6 bases and the V segment lost 6 bases, leaving 8 bases of the junction unmatched. This CDR3 is built from 14 residues. CDR1 and CDR2 from the germline V gene are MDHEN and SYDVKM. The CDR3 here is CASRPTGGSAEAFF. The CDR3 bases are TGTGCCAGCAGGCCGACAGGGGGTAGTGCTGAAGCTTTCTTT. Using reference TRBV28 and TRBJ1-1 for the parts outside the CDR3, the full variable domain is DVKVTQSSRYLVKRTGEKVFLECVQDMDHENMFWYRQDPGLGLRLIYFSYDVKMKEKGDIPEGYSVSREKKERFSLILESASTNQTSMYLCASRPTGGSAEAFFGQGTRLTVV.